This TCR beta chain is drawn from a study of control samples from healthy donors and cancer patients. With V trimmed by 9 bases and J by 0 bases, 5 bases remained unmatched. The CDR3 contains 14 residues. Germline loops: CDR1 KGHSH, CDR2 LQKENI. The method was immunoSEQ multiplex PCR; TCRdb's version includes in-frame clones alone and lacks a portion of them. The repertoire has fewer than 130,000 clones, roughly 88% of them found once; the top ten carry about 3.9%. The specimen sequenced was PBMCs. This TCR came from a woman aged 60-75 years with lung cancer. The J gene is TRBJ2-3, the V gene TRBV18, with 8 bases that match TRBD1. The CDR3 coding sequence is TGTGCCAGTCAGGGGGCGCGAAGCACAGATACGCAGTATTTT. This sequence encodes CASQGARSTDTQYF.